This T cell receptor beta chain was observed in a study of shared clonotypes between healthy human individuals. Study overall: Each donor had three CD4 naive, three CD4 memory, two CD8 naive and one CD8 memory plate.

V was shortened by 1 base and J by 5 bases, with 21 bases between the two germline ends. CDR1 is MGHRA, CDR2 YSYEKL, per germline. The CDR3 sequence is 18 residues long. Notes on the study in general: Even with large depth, rarefaction showed that sorted-subset sequencing was incomplete.

As for this clone: Its antigen is not known.

For each subset, genomic DNA was distributed in equal portions over several immunoSEQ plates. Generated by immunoSEQ multiplex PCR, the TCRdb table keeps only in-frame clones and is missing some. This table holds under 2.5 million clones, just under 95% found once. This receptor was obtained from a young man in good health. Some clones in this sample may be carry-over from other donors' samples. Sequenced input: naive CD4+ T cells from PBMCs. As for subset: CD45RA+ positively selected. The genes are TRBV4-1 and TRBJ2-1, with a possible D match to TRBD2 (6 bases). The DNA of the CDR3 is TGCGCCAGCAGCCAAGTCAATCGCGACTGGAGGGTCCACAATGAGCAGTTCTTC. This encodes CASSQVNRDWRVHNEQFF.